This T cell receptor beta chain was obtained from a study of blood T cell repertoires in COVID-19. Germline lookup yields CDR1 GTSNPN and CDR2 SVGIG (reference sequence). V gave up 2 bases and J gave up 3 bases, with 13 bases separating them. The CDR3 spans 14 residues. TCRdb keeps only in-frame clones here, not all; method: immunoSEQ multiplex PCR. This table has just over 350,000 clones, roughly 87% appearing once. J is TRBJ1-2 and V is TRBV30, with unresolved D. The source material was PBMCs or T cells enriched from blood (not recorded which). This sequence was found in a woman aged 25 to 39 who had recovered from COVID-19. The CDR3 nucleotides read TGTGCCTGGAGTCCTGATGTCGGGGACTATGGCTACACCTTC. Translation: CAWSPDVGDYGYTF.